These 2 T cell receptor beta chains came from one sample sequenced in a study of blood T cells in healthy people across ages. Through a sample-barcoded 5' primer and a J-beta primer mix, a second PCR was run for roughly 6 to 12 cycles. TCRdb processed the 5' RACE reads anew with MiXCR; each CDR3 protein has one entry. Here the sample spans roughly 2 million distinct CDR3 sequences, around 48% being singletons. The sequenced material came from blood. Receptors originate from a middle-aged woman in good health.

This clonotype has more than one count but fewer than ten. The chain uses TRBV7-2 and TRBJ2-7; TRBD2 agrees at 7 bases. This CDR3 has 15 residues. Germline V CDR1 and CDR2: SGHTA, FQGNSA. With 1 base clipped from V and 3 bases from J, the junction kept 6 bases outside the gene matches. The CDR3 region is CASSLGGGVGYEQYF. CDR3 coding DNA: TGTGCCAGCAGCTTAGGGGGAGGGGTGGGCTACGAGCAGTACTTC. The whole variable domain, remainder taken from reference TRBV7-2 and TRBJ2-7, is GAGVSQSPSNKVTEKGKDVELRCDPISGHTALYWYRQSLGQGLEFLIYFQGNSAPDKSGLPSDRFSAERTGGSVSTLTIQRTQQEDSAVYLCASSLGGGVGYEQYFGPGTRLTVT.

This clonotype occurred a few times. The gene calls are TRBV28 and TRBJ1-1; 7 bases fit TRBD1. The junction had 7 bases not matched to a gene; V was cut back by 5 bases and J by 4 bases. The CDR3 runs to 14 residues. Germline assignment: CDR1 MDHEN and CDR2 SYDVKM. CDR3 bases: TGTGCCAGCAGTGCCCCGAGGGGGCGCACTGAAGCTTTCTTT. Encoded protein: CASSAPRGRTEAFF.